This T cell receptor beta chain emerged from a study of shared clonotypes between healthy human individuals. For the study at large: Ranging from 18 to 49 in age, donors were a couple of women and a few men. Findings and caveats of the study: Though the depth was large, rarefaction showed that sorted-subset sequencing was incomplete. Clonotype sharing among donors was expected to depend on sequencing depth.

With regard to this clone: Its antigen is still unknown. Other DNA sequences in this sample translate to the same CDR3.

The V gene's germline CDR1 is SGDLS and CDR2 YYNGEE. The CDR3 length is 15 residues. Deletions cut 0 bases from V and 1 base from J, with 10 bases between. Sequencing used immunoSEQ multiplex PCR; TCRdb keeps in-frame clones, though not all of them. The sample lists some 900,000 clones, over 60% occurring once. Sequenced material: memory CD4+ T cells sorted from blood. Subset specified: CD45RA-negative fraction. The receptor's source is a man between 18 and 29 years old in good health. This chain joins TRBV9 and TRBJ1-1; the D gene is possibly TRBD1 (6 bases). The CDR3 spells CASSVDGRGNTEAFF. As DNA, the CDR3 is TGTGCCAGCAGCGTAGACGGCAGGGGGAACACTGAAGCTTTCTTT.